The 3 T cell receptor beta chains below were found in one sample sequenced in a study of radiotherapy plus CTLA-4 blockade in lung cancer. Clones were sequenced by immunoSEQ multiplex PCR, and TCRdb holds only the in-frame ones, with some missing. The table has about 76,000 clones, 78% seen once; the top ten hold roughly 20%. Sequenced material: peripheral blood, taken from a patient treated with radiotherapy plus ipilimumab. These receptors came from a human donor with non-small cell lung cancer whose response to radiotherapy plus ipilimumab could not be evaluated. Some clones in this sample may be carry-over from other donors' samples.

The gene calls are TRBV4-2 and TRBJ1-2; no clear D gene. The CDR3 spans 15 residues. Germline-derived CDR1 and CDR2 are LGHNA and YNFKEQ. V lost 5 bases to trimming and J lost 8 bases, with 21 bases between them. The CDR3 coding sequence is TGTGCCAGCAGCTCAGACCCGACCGCGGTCGGGGGCTACACCTTC. This encodes CASSSDPTAVGGYTF.

A single count supports this clone. The J gene is TRBJ1-5, the V gene TRBV30, with 7 bases aligning to TRBD1. CDR3 size: 13 residues. Germline V gives CDR1 GTSNPN, CDR2 SVGIG (reference sequence). The V and J ends lost 1 base and 5 bases, in that order; junction bases with no gene match: 2. CDR3 in amino acids: CAWSETGDQPQHF. The DNA for the CDR3 is TGTGCCTGGAGTGAAACAGGGGATCAGCCCCAGCATTTT. Complete variable domain (other parts from reference TRBV30 and TRBJ1-5): SQTIHQWPATLVQPVGSPLSLECTVEGTSNPNLYWYRQAAGRGLQLLFYSVGIGQISSEVPQNLSASRPQDRQFILSSKKLLLSDSGFYLCAWSETGDQPQHFGDGTRLSIL.

The chain is built from TRBV6-5 and TRBJ1-2; TRBD1 matches at 7 bases. The CDR3 sequence is 14 residues long. Germline lookup yields CDR1 MNHEY and CDR2 SVGAGI. V gave up 2 bases and J gave up 6 bases; unmatched junction bases: 6. In DNA, the CDR3 is TGTGCCAGCAGTTACCGCGACAGGGCGGATGGCTACACCTTC. Translation: CASSYRDRADGYTF.